Listed below are T cell receptor beta chains from one sample, sequenced in a study of shared clonotypes between healthy human individuals. Profiled with immunoSEQ multiplex PCR; TCRdb holds only in-frame clones, not every one. The table has hundreds of thousands of clones, about 98% seen once. Sequences were obtained from naive CD8+ T cells sorted from blood. Receptors were obtained from a man aged 25-45 years in good health. Both conserved end residues are part of each CDR3. The D gene is left open where the match is weak. Rows may omit the clone size; those that give it use once, few, many or a size class.

D	J	size	V	CDR3	DNA
TRBD1	TRBJ2-7	.	TRBV28	CASRPGQGRYEQYF	TGTGCCAGCAGACCCGGACAGGGGCGGTACGAGCAGTACTTC
.	TRBJ2-3	.	TRBV7-8	CASSISGSTDTQYF	TGTGCCAGCAGCATCAGCGGAAGCACAGATACGCAGTATTTT
.	TRBJ1-1	.	TRBV4-1	CASSQDAGSALGDTEAFF	TGCGCCAGCAGCCAAGATGCCGGTAGCGCGTTGGGGGACACTGAAGCTTTCTTT
TRBD1	TRBJ2-3	.	TRBV5-4	CASSLAGTGFFDTQYF	TGTGCCAGCAGCTTGGCCGGGACAGGGTTTTTTGATACGCAGTATTTT
.	TRBJ2-7	.	TRBV7-9	CASSLRETYEQYF	TGTGCCAGCAGCTTACGGGAAACCTACGAGCAGTACTTC
TRBD2	TRBJ2-2	once	TRBV7-9	CASSGSGLAGTTGELFF	TGTGCCAGCAGCGGCAGTGGACTAGCGGGAACCACCGGGGAGCTGTTTTTT
.	TRBJ2-7	.	TRBV4-1	CASSPTDRREVYEQYF	TGCGCCAGCAGCCCTACAGACAGGAGGGAGGTCTACGAGCAGTACTTC
.	TRBJ2-3	.	TRBV7-9	CASSSTRDSSTDTQYF	TGTGCCAGCAGCTCGACTCGAGACTCTAGCACAGATACGCAGTATTTT
.	TRBJ2-1	.	TRBV27	CASSSYFDEQFF	TGTGCCAGCAGCAGTTATTTTGATGAGCAGTTCTTC
.	TRBJ1-2	.	TRBV5-5	CASSLEVVGDGYTF	TGTGCCAGCAGCTTGGAGGTAGTCGGGGATGGCTACACCTTC
.	TRBJ2-1	.	TRBV6-4	CASSVGASSYNEQFF	TGTGCCAGCAGTGTTGGGGCCAGCTCCTACAATGAGCAGTTCTTC
.	TRBJ2-1	.	TRBV19	CASSIVSRNEQFF	TGTGCCAGTAGTATCGTAAGCAGGAATGAGCAGTTCTTC
.	TRBJ2-5	.	TRBV10-3	CAISPGRRQETQYF	TGTGCCATCAGTCCGGGACGTAGACAAGAGACCCAGTACTTC
.	TRBJ1-5	.	TRBV4-1	CASSQTPVDQPQHF	TGCGCCAGCAGCCAGACGCCCGTCGATCAGCCCCAGCATTTT
.	TRBJ2-7	.	TRBV11-2	CASSSPPGYEQYF	TGTGCCAGCAGCTCCCCCCCAGGGTACGAGCAGTACTTC
.	TRBJ2-7	.	TRBV10-3	CAISESGAYEQYF	TGTGCCATCAGTGAGTCCGGGGCTTACGAGCAGTACTTC
TRBD2	TRBJ2-1	.	TRBV4-1	CASSQAPATSGVNEQFF	TGCGCCAGCAGCCAAGCCCCCGCGACTAGCGGCGTAAATGAGCAGTTCTTC
TRBD2	TRBJ2-1	.	TRBV27	CASSTGLAPYNEQFF	TGTGCCAGCAGTACGGGACTAGCGCCCTACAATGAGCAGTTCTTC
TRBD2	TRBJ2-2	.	TRBV28	CASSFPAGGPTGELFF	TGTGCCAGCAGTTTCCCAGCGGGAGGGCCCACCGGGGAGCTGTTTTTT
.	TRBJ2-5	.	TRBV19	CASSMAGNQETQYF	TGTGCCAGTAGTATGGCCGGGAATCAAGAGACCCAGTACTTC
.	TRBJ1-1	.	TRBV5-1	CASSLVVGSEAFF	TGCGCCAGCAGCTTGGTTGTAGGATCTGAAGCTTTCTTT
.	TRBJ1-2	.	TRBV27	CASRGRGNYGYTF	TGTGCCAGCAGGGGAAGGGGCAACTATGGCTACACCTTC
TRBD1	TRBJ1-5	.	TRBV5-5	CASRPHGQGNQPQHF	TGTGCCAGCAGACCCCACGGACAGGGCAATCAGCCCCAGCATTTT
TRBD1	TRBJ2-5	.	TRBV11-2	CASSLGQAQETQYF	TGTGCCAGCAGCCTCGGACAGGCCCAAGAGACCCAGTACTTC
.	TRBJ1-2	once	TRBV12-5	CASGPDVSHGYTF	TGTGCTAGTGGGCCCGATGTGAGTCATGGCTACACCTTC
TRBD2	TRBJ2-3	.	TRBV27	CASNPGLAGRGYTQYF	TGTGCCAGCAACCCGGGACTAGCGGGACGAGGATATACGCAGTATTTT